The 21 T cell receptor beta chains below come from one sample, sequenced in a study of immune characterization of retroperitoneal liposarcoma. TCRdb analysed the PCR reads with MiXCR anew, one entry per CDR3 protein. The sample records roughly 11,000 distinct CDR3 sequences, around 24% being singletons. The sequencing input was tumor tissue. These receptors all come from a female donor with retroperitoneal liposarcoma.

The gene calls are TRBV4-1 and TRBJ1-2, with 8 bases identical to TRBD1. The germline gives CDR1 MGHRA, CDR2 YSYEKL. With V trimmed by 1 base and J by 4 bases, 5 bases remained unmatched. The CDR3 runs to 15 residues. CDR3 DNA sequence: TGCGCCAGCAGCCAAGTAGTACAGGGGGGCTATGGCTACACCTTC. It yields the protein CASSQVVQGGYGYTF.

This clonotype was observed a few times. J is TRBJ1-5 and V is TRBV6-5, with D maybe TRBD1 (5 bases). The CDR3 sequence is 17 residues long. CDR1 and CDR2 (germline): MNHEY, SVGAGI. The ends were cut back, 2 bases at V and 1 base at J, with 15 bases in the middle. CDR3 sequence reads: CASSYTSRQGSNQPQHF. The CDR3, as DNA: TGTGCCAGCAGTTACACTTCTAGGCAGGGCAGCAATCAGCCCCAGCATTTT.

In the case of this clonotype: A read error is possible here, since a much larger clone lies one base away. The gene calls are TRBV6-2 or TRBV6-3 and TRBJ1-2; D is possibly TRBD1 (5 bases). The CDR3 runs to 15 residues. Germline CDR1 and CDR2: MNHEY and SVGEGT. In DNA form, the CDR3 reads TGTGCCAGCAGTTACTCGCTCCGGGGCCTCTATGGCTACATCTTC. It translates to CASSYSLRGLYGYIF.

This clonotype was observed a few times. This chain connects TRBV11-3 to TRBJ2-5; the match to TRBD2 covers 9 bases. Germline lookup yields CDR1 SGHNT and CDR2 YENEEA. After removal of 5 bases from V and 7 bases from J, the junction contained 5 bases not matched to a gene. This CDR3 comprises 13 residues. CDR3 region: CASSRGTSWTQYF. The CDR3 DNA follows: TGTGCCAGCAGCCGAGGGACTAGCTGGACCCAGTACTTC.

This clonotype was detected a few times. The chain couples TRBV11-3 to TRBJ2-3, with 7 bases that match TRBD1. The CDR3 loop spans 11 amino acids. The V gene end was trimmed by 6 bases and the J gene end by 9 bases; junction bases not matched to a gene: 3. Germline assignment: CDR1 SGHNT and CDR2 YENEEA. The CDR3: CASSKDRTQYF. The DNA of the CDR3 is TGTGCCAGCAGTAAGGACAGGACGCAGTATTTT.

This clonotype was seen only a few times. The gene calls are TRBV6-1 and TRBJ1-2; 8 nucleotides agree with TRBD1. The CDR3 has 15 residues. Trimming cost V 5 bases and J 4 bases; bases outside gene matches: 9. CDR1 is MNHNS and CDR2 is SASEGT in the germline V gene. CDR3 coding DNA: TGTGCCAGCAGTCCGCAGACAGGGGCCCCCTATGGCTACACCTTC. Amino acids: CASSPQTGAPYGYTF.

The chain links TRBV11-3 to TRBJ2-4, with D perhaps being TRBD1 or TRBD2 (6 bases each). The J call is in doubt because the DNA end fits TRBJ2-7 better. From germline, CDR1 is SGHNT and CDR2 YENEEA. The CDR3 is made up of 14 amino acids. The CDR3 reads CASRTDWGADEQYF. The CDR3 DNA sequence: TGTGCCAGCAGGACCGATTGGGGGGCCGACGAGCAGTACTTC.

This clonotype is termed medium-sized (0.01 to 0.1%). CDR3 bases: TGTGCCAGCAGTTATTACAGGGGCGGTGGGTACAATGAGCAGTACTTC. Protein: CASSYYRGGGYNEQYF. This chain links TRBV6-1 with TRBJ2-1, with 7 bases lining up with TRBD1. The J call may be incorrect, as the DNA end agrees better with TRBJ2-7. The germline V gene encodes CDR1 MNHNS and CDR2 SASEGT. The CDR3 spans 16 residues.

This clonotype showed up just once. This rearrangement joins TRBV11-2 to TRBJ2-5; 10 nucleotides line up with TRBD2. The J call is in doubt because the DNA end fits TRBJ2-1 better. Per germline, CDR1 SGHAT and CDR2 FQNNGV. This CDR3 is 15 amino acids long. CDR3 DNA sequence: TGTGCCAGCAGCTTAGGGACTAGCGGTCTTAATGAGCAGTTCTTC. The encoded protein is CASSLGTSGLNEQFF.

This sequence joins TRBV5-1 and TRBJ2-1; D is possibly TRBD1 or TRBD2 (5 bases each). Near its end, the DNA agrees better with TRBJ2-5, so the J call may be wrong. There are 13 residues in the CDR3. Germline lookup yields CDR1 SGHRS and CDR2 YFSETQ. CDR3 bases: TGCGCCAGCAGCCTGGCAGGGAGCGAGACCCAGTACTTC. It codes for CASSLAGSETQYF.

DNA of the CDR3: TGTGCCAGCAGTGACCAGGGTTGGTGGACTGAAGCTTTCTTT. This translates into CASSDQGWWTEAFF. V and J are TRBV6-1 and TRBJ1-1, with a tentative D call TRBD1 (5 bases). The V gene's germline CDR1 is MNHNS and CDR2 SASEGT. The germline V and J ends were trimmed by 3 bases and 5 bases, with 13 bases remaining between them. The CDR3 covers 14 residues.

This sequence joins TRBV10-2 and TRBJ2-1; D may match TRBD1 or TRBD2 (5 bases each). The DNA end is a closer match to TRBJ2-7, so the J assignment may be wrong. CDR3 length: 12 amino acids. Looked up from germline, CDR1 is WSHSY and CDR2 is SAAADI. The DNA for the CDR3 is TGCGCCAGCTACGAGGGGTACAATGAGCAGTACTTC. Its protein product is CASYEGYNEQYF.

The rearrangement uses TRBV10-2 and TRBJ1-1; the match to TRBD1 covers 7 bases. The CDR3 has 16 amino acids. Germline V gene lookup returns CDR1 WSHSY and CDR2 SAAADI. After removal of 7 bases from V and 0 bases from J, the junction contained 11 bases not matched to a gene. This CDR3 is CASISGLTGMNTEAFF. The CDR3 DNA reads as TGCGCCAGCATATCCGGCTTGACAGGGATGAACACTGAAGCTTTCTTT.

This clonotype turned up a few times. The gene calls are TRBV27 and TRBJ2-3; the match to TRBD2 covers 11 bases. This CDR3 is built from 16 residues. CDR1 and CDR2 (germline): MNHEY, SMNVEV (reference sequence). V was pared by 5 bases and J by 6 bases, with 10 bases of the junction left unmatched. The CDR3 DNA reads TGTGCCAGCAGTCCATCACTAGCGGGAGTTAGTGATACGCAGTATTTT. Its translation: CASSPSLAGVSDTQYF.

This clonotype was seen just once. The V and J genes are TRBV6-2 or TRBV6-3 and TRBJ2-3, with 10 bases matching TRBD1. This CDR3 comprises 14 residues. Germline CDR1 MNHEY, CDR2 SVGEGT. The V segment lost 5 bases and the J segment 5 bases; nucleotides outside the gene matches: 4. The CDR3 bases are TGTGCCAGCAGTCAACGGACAGGGGGAGATACGCAGTATTTT. Its protein product is CASSQRTGGDTQYF.

V and J are TRBV7-2 and TRBJ2-7; D is ambiguous. The CDR3 covers 13 residues. With 0 bases removed from V and 5 bases from J, the gap between germline ends came to 8 bases. Germline lookup yields CDR1 SGHTA and CDR2 FQGNSA. CDR3 sequence (DNA): TGTGCCAGCAGCTTAGCACCCCCCCACGAGCAGTACTTC. Translating it yields CASSLAPPHEQYF.

This chain's CDR3 is CASDADKYNEQYF. CDR3 nucleotide sequence: TGTGCCAGTGACGCGGACAAGTACAATGAGCAGTACTTC. V is TRBV6-1 and J is TRBJ2-5, with D perhaps TRBD1 (5 bases). CDR3 length equals 13 residues. Germline assignment: CDR1 MNHNS and CDR2 SASEGT. V lost 9 bases and J lost 11, with 22 bases in between.

Only a few counts were recorded for this clonotype. The CDR3 DNA follows: TGTGCCAGCAGCTTAACAGGGACCAATTCACCCCTCCACTTT. As protein: CASSLTGTNSPLHF. This rearrangement joins TRBV11-3 to TRBJ1-6; D may be TRBD1 (6 bases). Germline V CDR1 and CDR2: SGHNT, YENEEA. The CDR3 consists of 14 residues. V lost 2 bases and J 7 bases, leaving 9 bases between the germline ends. The full variable domain, rest sourced from reference TRBV11-3 and TRBJ1-6, is EAGVVQSPRYKIIEKKQPVAFWCNPISGHNTLYWYLQNLGQGPELLIRYENEEAVDDSQLPKDRFSAERLKGVDSTLKIQPAELGDSAVYLCASSLTGTNSPLHFGNGTRLTVT.

Many counts were recorded for this clonotype. The chain carries TRBV7-8 and TRBJ2-5; D is perhaps TRBD1 or TRBD2 (6 bases each). TRBJ2-7 explains the end of the DNA better; the J call may be wrong. There are 16 residues in the CDR3. Germline V CDR1 and CDR2: SGHVS, FQNEAQ. The CDR3 spells CASSLGGDIRRYEQYF. DNA for the CDR3: TGTGCCAGCAGCTTAGGCGGGGACATCCGACGCTACGAGCAGTACTTC.

The CDR3 here is CASSRSPGRAYNEQFF. DNA for the CDR3: TGTGCCAGCAGCCGATCCCCAGGCAGGGCCTACAATGAGCAGTTCTTC. The J gene is TRBJ2-5, the V gene TRBV7-3, with a weak D call TRBD1 (5 bases). The J call may be mistaken, given a closer DNA end match to TRBJ2-1. CDR1 is SGHTA and CDR2 is FQGTGA in the germline V gene. The CDR3 loop spans 16 amino acids.

This clonotype was counted between two and nine times. The J gene is TRBJ2-1, the V gene TRBV6-5, with D maybe TRBD1 (5 bases). The CDR3 has 15 residues. Germline V gene sequence: CDR1 MNHEY, CDR2 SVGAGI. The V end lost 0 bases, the J end lost 7 bases, and 13 bases lay between the germline ends. CDR3 protein: CASSYSTYRKNEQFF. The CDR3, as DNA: TGTGCCAGCAGTTACTCGACGTACAGGAAGAATGAGCAGTTCTTC.